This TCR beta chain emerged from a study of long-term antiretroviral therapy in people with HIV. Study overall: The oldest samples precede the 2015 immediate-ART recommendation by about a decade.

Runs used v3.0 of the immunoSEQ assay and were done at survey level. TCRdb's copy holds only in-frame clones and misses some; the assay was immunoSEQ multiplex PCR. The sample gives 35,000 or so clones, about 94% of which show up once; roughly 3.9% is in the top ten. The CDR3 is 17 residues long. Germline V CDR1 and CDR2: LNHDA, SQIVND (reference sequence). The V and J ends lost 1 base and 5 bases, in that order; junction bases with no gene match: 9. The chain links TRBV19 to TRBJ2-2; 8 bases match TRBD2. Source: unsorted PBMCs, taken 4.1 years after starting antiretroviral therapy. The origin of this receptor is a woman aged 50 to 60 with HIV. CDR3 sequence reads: CASSIVLLAARTGELFF. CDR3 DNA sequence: TGTGCCAGTAGTATAGTTCTACTAGCGGCGAGGACCGGGGAGCTGTTTTTT.